The clone carrying this TCR beta chain was seen ten or more times. Its target is unknown. The data were taken from a study of Graves' ophthalmopathy and Graves' hyperthyroidism. Study results and caveats: For separating ophthalmopathy from stable hyperthyroidism, a 13-signature model gave about 90% sensitivity and about 82% specificity.

CDR1 SGHDN and CDR2 FVKESK come from the germline V gene. The V and J ends lost 4 bases and 0 bases respectively, with 15 bases between them. This CDR3 has 16 residues. Amplification from RNA transcripts yielded the TCR beta CDR3 regions. Following a first-round RT-PCR that used HTBI primers, a second-round multiplex PCR was carried out. TCRdb ran MiXCR on the multiplex PCR reads and lists one entry per CDR3 protein. The sample yields some 350,000 distinct CDR3 sequences, 17% seen once. The clonotype comes from an adult woman with stable Graves' hyperthyroidism. The chain couples TRBV14 to TRBJ1-2; D is uncertain. Sequencing used peripheral blood. This chain's CDR3 is CASSPLPFRTNYGYTF. Written as DNA, the CDR3 is TGTGCCAGCAGCCCGCTTCCCTTTCGGACTAACTATGGCTACACCTTC.